The 8 T cell receptor beta chains presented below share a single source sample, sequenced in a study of blood T cell repertoires in COVID-19 (dated by TCRdb to 2020 to 2022). Library preparation used the immunoSEQ multiplex PCR assay. TCRdb provides this immuneACCESS table in a form limited to in-frame rearrangements. Some clones are lacking; in checked studies, under half of them reflect an unresolved V gene, and why the rest are absent is not known. Across this sample there are more than 13,000 clones, with 81% seen only once. Over 25% of the sample rests with the top ten. Input material: peripheral blood. Receptors were obtained from a human donor in a cohort sampled during active COVID-19.

The chain is built from TRBV18 and TRBJ2-1; D possibly corresponds to TRBD1 (6 bases). V gave up 3 bases and J gave up 0 bases, with 9 bases separating them. This CDR3 comprises 15 residues. Germline CDR1 reads KGHSH; CDR2 reads LQKENI. In DNA form, the CDR3 reads TGTGCCAGCTCACCCACAGGGAGCTCCTACAATGAGCAGTTCTTC. Residues: CASSPTGSSYNEQFF.

In nucleotides, the CDR3 is TGTGCCAGCAGCTTAGCGGGAGGACAGGGGTCGGCTGGCTACACCTTC. Its translation is CASSLAGGQGSAGYTF. This chain uses TRBV7-6 with TRBJ1-2; 9 positions match TRBD1. Losses at the gene ends were 0 bases for V and 7 bases for J; bases not matched to a gene: 9. CDR1 and CDR2 (germline): SGHVS, FNYEAQ. The CDR3 spans 16 residues.

This clone was seen only a few times. The chain uses TRBV5-1 and TRBJ2-7, with 11 bases fitting TRBD2. Germline V gives CDR1 SGHRS, CDR2 YFSETQ. The trim removed 6 bases at V and 4 bases at J, leaving 3 bases unmatched. This CDR3 contains 13 residues. The CDR3 nucleotides read TGCGCCAGCAACCTAGCGGGAGGTTACGAGCAGTACTTC. Its translation: CASNLAGGYEQYF.

This chain uses TRBV5-5 with TRBJ1-1; TRBD1 matches at 7 bases. The CDR3 sequence is 14 residues long. The V segment lost 3 bases and the J segment 6 bases; nucleotides outside the gene matches: 8. The germline V gene has CDR1 SGHKS and CDR2 YYEKEE (reference sequence). CDR3 coding DNA: TGTGCCAGCAGCTCCGAACAGGGGTGGGCTGAAGCTTTCTTT. As protein: CASSSEQGWAEAFF. Looking up the rest from reference TRBV5-5 and TRBJ1-1 gives the full variable domain: DAGVTQSPTHLIKTRGQQVTLRCSPISGHKSVSWYQQVLGQGPQFIFQYYEKEERGRGNFPDRFSARQFPNYSSELNVNALLLGDSALYLCASSSEQGWAEAFFGQGTRLTVV.

This chain links TRBV4-3 with TRBJ1-2; a possible D gene is TRBD1 (5 bases). Trimming took 3 bases from V and 5 from J, leaving 10 bases between them. Germline values: CDR1 LGHNA, CDR2 YSLEER. The CDR3 runs to 13 residues. CDR3 sequence: CASSHMEGYGYTF. The CDR3 region has the DNA TGCGCCAGCAGCCACATGGAGGGGTATGGCTACACCTTC.

V gene TRBV6-2 or TRBV6-3 combines with J gene TRBJ2-5; unclear D gene. The CDR3 is made up of 12 amino acids. The germline CDR1 and CDR2 sequences are MNHEY and SVGEGT. Deletions cut 0 bases from V and 4 bases from J, with 3 bases between. CDR3 nucleotide sequence: TGTGCCAGCAGTTACTCGGCAGAGACCCAGTACTTC. This gives the protein CASSYSAETQYF.

The chain uses TRBV28 and TRBJ2-3, with D maybe TRBD2 (7 bases). The CDR3 covers 17 residues. The V end lost 7 bases, the J end lost 5 bases, and 25 bases lay between the germline ends. Looked up from germline, CDR1 is MDHEN and CDR2 is SYDVKM. The CDR3 DNA follows: TGTGCCAGCACCCTCTCTCGAGGGGGAGGGGCGGGAGATACGCAGTATTTT. Encoded protein: CASTLSRGGGAGDTQYF.

J is TRBJ1-5 and V is TRBV28, with D perhaps TRBD1 (5 bases). This CDR3 is 15 amino acids long. CDR1 is MDHEN and CDR2 is SYDVKM in the germline V gene. The V and J ends lost 5 bases and 1 base respectively, with 12 bases between them. Written as DNA, the CDR3 is TGTGCCAGCAGTGGAGGGGTGAGGAGCAATCAGCCCCAGCATTTT. Amino acid sequence: CASSGGVRSNQPQHF. Looking up the rest from reference TRBV28 and TRBJ1-5 gives the full variable domain: DVKVTQSSRYLVKRTGEKVFLECVQDMDHENMFWYRQDPGLGLRLIYFSYDVKMKEKGDIPEGYSVSREKKERFSLILESASTNQTSMYLCASSGGVRSNQPQHFGDGTRLSIL.